Listed below are T cell receptor beta chains from one sample, sequenced in a study of cytotoxic CD8 clonotypes in ibrutinib-treated CLL. Clones were read by immunoSEQ multiplex PCR, and TCRdb kept only the in-frame ones, dropping some. Of 160,000 or so clones detected, under 85% appear once; the ten largest clones hold about 4.5%. The starting material was PBMCs, obtained after 24 months of ibrutinib treatment. The receptors were sampled from a human donor with chronic lymphocytic leukemia. The CDR3 runs from the conserved cysteine through the conserved F or W. Each record gives: V gene, J gene, D gene, CDR3 protein. D genes are given only for firm matches.

>TRBV11-2|TRBJ1-6|-
CASSLVRGTGHSPLHF
>TRBV28|TRBJ1-5|-
CASSFRGAGQPQHF
>TRBV4-3|TRBJ1-1|-
CASSQEAGSTEAFF
>TRBV4-1|TRBJ2-6|-
CASSQVRANVLTF
>TRBV10-3|TRBJ1-1|-
CAIRDGQRTGTEAFF
>TRBV1|TRBJ1-6|-
CTSSQRSPLHF
>TRBV18|TRBJ1-1|-
CASSPPWLRSEAFF
>TRBV4-1|TRBJ1-1|TRBD1
CASSQDLGRGRLAEAFF
>TRBV5-4|TRBJ2-3|TRBD2
CASSLRGRAADTQYF
>TRBV5-1|TRBJ2-7|-
CASSLGGSPSYEQYF
>TRBV4-2|TRBJ2-1|-
CASSQPPSEEQFF
>TRBV5-1|TRBJ2-3|-
CASRGHPDPSDTQYF
>TRBV13|TRBJ2-7|TRBD2
CASSLGGTSIHEQYF
>TRBV19|TRBJ2-2|-
CAMGVTGELFF
>TRBV6-5|TRBJ2-1|TRBD2
CASTWTSLNEQFF
>TRBV6-1|TRBJ1-1|-
CASSDRHDMNTEAFF
>TRBV15|TRBJ1-1|-
CATRGLAGRNTEAFF
>TRBV6-5|TRBJ1-6|-
CASSYSLAGSLSPLHF
>TRBV28|TRBJ2-5|TRBD1
CASTQLIGQGAETQYF
>TRBV6-6|TRBJ1-6|-
CASSSAENSPLHF
>TRBV30|TRBJ1-5|-
CAWSPGGGQPQHF
>TRBV7-9|TRBJ2-7|-
CASSFSPIYEQYF
>TRBV19|TRBJ1-3|TRBD1
CASSSPDRDRYATGNTIYF
>TRBV2|TRBJ1-1|-
CASRVDGENTEAFF
>TRBV5-6|TRBJ2-7|-
CASSLSGQRRLDYEQYF
>TRBV29-1|TRBJ2-5|TRBD2
CSPYLASGGQETQYF
>TRBV20-1|TRBJ2-5|-
CRVAAGETQYF
>TRBV28|TRBJ2-1|-
CASTSYVVANEQFF
>TRBV5-4|TRBJ1-3|TRBD1
CASSLETGAGNTIYF
>TRBV30|TRBJ2-7|TRBD1
CAWIPGQGSYEQYF
>TRBV4-1|TRBJ2-7|-
CASSQSVAGAPYEQYF
>TRBV6-5|TRBJ1-2|-
CATVSPAGLDYGYTF
>TRBV25-1|TRBJ1-1|-
CASSETGYDVTEAFF
>TRBV29-1|TRBJ2-2|TRBD2
CSVGPGLAGVGPGELFF
>TRBV6-5|TRBJ2-3|TRBD2
CAPRCGGGLIDTQYF
>TRBV7-9|TRBJ1-1|-
CASSLGWGNTEAFF
>TRBV14|TRBJ2-7|-
CASISRVSEQYF
>TRBV29-1|TRBJ1-1|-
CSVGDGMNTEAFF
>TRBV2|TRBJ2-7|-
CASSEDRSSEQYF
>TRBV13|TRBJ1-2|TRBD1
CASSLDRGPLDYGYTF
>TRBV27|TRBJ1-5|TRBD1
CASSRTGLNQPQHF
>TRBV27|TRBJ1-4|-
CASSPDRSNEKLFF
>TRBV30|TRBJ1-5|-
CAWSKDSNQPQHF
>TRBV19|TRBJ1-2|-
CASSIGGAYDGYTF
>TRBV7-9|TRBJ2-3|-
CASMGDTQYF
>TRBV30|TRBJ1-1|-
CALRGNTEAFF